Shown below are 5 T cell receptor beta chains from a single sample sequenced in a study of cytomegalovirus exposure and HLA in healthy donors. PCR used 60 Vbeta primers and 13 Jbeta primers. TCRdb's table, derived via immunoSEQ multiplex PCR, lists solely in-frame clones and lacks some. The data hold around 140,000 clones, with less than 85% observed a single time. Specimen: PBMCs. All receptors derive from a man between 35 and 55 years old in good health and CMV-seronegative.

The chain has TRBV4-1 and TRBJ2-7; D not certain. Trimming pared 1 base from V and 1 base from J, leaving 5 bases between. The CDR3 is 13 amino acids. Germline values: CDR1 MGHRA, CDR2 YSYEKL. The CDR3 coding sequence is TGCGCCAGCAGCCAAGTCGGGTCCTACGAGCAGTACTTC. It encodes CASSQVGSYEQYF.

The CDR3 coding sequence is TGTGCCAGCAGTAAAGGCCCGGACAGCTTGACCTACAATGAGCAGTTCTTC. This sequence encodes CASSKGPDSLTYNEQFF. This sequence joins TRBV27 and TRBJ2-1; tentatively, D is TRBD1 (6 bases). Germline values: CDR1 MNHEY, CDR2 SMNVEV (reference sequence). Trimming shortened V by 5 bases and J by 2 bases, and 19 bases separated the two germline ends. This CDR3 comprises 17 residues.

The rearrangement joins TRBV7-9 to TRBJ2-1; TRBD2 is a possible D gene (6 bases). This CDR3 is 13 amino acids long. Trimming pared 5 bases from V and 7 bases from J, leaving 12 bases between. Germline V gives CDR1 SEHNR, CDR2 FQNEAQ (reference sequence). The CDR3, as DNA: TGTGCCAGCAGCCGCGCGGGGCTAAATGAGCAGTTCTTC. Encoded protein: CASSRAGLNEQFF.

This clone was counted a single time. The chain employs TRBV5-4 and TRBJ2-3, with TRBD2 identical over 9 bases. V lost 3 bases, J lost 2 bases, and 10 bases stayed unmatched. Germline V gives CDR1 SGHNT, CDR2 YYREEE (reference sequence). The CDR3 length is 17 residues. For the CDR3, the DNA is TGTGCCAGCAGCTACGAAACAAGCGGGGGGACCACAGATACGCAGTATTTT. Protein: CASSYETSGGTTDTQYF.

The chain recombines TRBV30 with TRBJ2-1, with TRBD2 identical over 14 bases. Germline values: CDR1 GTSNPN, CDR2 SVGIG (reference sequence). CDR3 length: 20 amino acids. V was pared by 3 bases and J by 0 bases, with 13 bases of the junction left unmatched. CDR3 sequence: CAWRRGTGLAGASSYNEQFF. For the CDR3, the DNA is TGTGCCTGGAGGAGGGGAACGGGACTAGCGGGAGCAAGCTCCTACAATGAGCAGTTCTTC.